This TCR beta chain appears in the sequencing data of a study of shared clonotypes between healthy human individuals. Whole-study findings and limits: Naive subsets generally had larger estimated richness than memory subsets.

The protocol was immunoSEQ multiplex PCR, while the TCRdb copy is restricted to in-frame clones and leaves out a portion. The data contain 2 million to 2.5 million clones, 90% to 95% of them singletons. To note about this clone: What it binds is not known.

CDR3 length: 18 residues. Trimming took 1 base from V and 4 from J; bases not matched to a gene: 10. The germline CDR1 and CDR2 sequences are SGHDT and YYEEEE. Sequencing was carried out using naive CD4+ T cells sorted from blood. This sample's subset: CD45RA+ positively selected. The source is a man aged 18 to 29 in good health. The chain joins TRBV5-6 to TRBJ2-5; 13 bases are shared with TRBD2. CDR3: CASSLLTPGLAGLETQYF. CDR3 DNA sequence: TGTGCCAGCAGCTTGCTGACCCCGGGACTAGCGGGGCTAGAGACCCAGTACTTC.